These 26 T cell receptor beta chains were all obtained from the same sample, sequenced in a study of cytomegalovirus exposure and HLA in healthy donors. Primers for the PCR totalled 60 Vbeta and 13 Jbeta. The repertoire was sequenced with immunoSEQ multiplex PCR; TCRdb's copy has only in-frame clones and lacks some. The specimen's table records tens of thousands of clones. The sample consisted of PBMCs. Source of these receptors: a man between 50 and 59 years old in good health and CMV-seronegative.

The chain combines TRBV29-1 with TRBJ1-2; the D gene is possibly TRBD1 (5 bases). Germline assignment: CDR1 SQVTM and CDR2 ANQGSEA. The CDR3 contains 12 residues. Trimming took off 4 bases at V and 4 bases at J, with 10 bases between the two ends. For the CDR3, the DNA is TGCAGCGTTGTGGGGCGAGTCTATGGCTACACCTTC. This codes for CSVVGRVYGYTF.

J is TRBJ1-1 and V is TRBV19, with D unclear. Germline values: CDR1 LNHDA, CDR2 SQIVND (reference sequence). The CDR3 totals 13 residues. V lost 5 bases, J lost 4 bases, and 11 bases lay in between. The CDR3 bases are TGTGCCAGTAGTGAGGGAGGAAGCACTGAAGCTTTCTTT. Translated: CASSEGGSTEAFF.

This chain connects TRBV9 to TRBJ2-7; possibly TRBD1 for D (5 bases). The V gene's germline CDR1 is SGDLS and CDR2 YYNGEE. Trimming cost V 2 bases and J 3 bases, with 9 bases left between them. The CDR3 length is 13 residues. The DNA for the CDR3 is TGTGCCAGCAGCGTCCAGGGTAACTACGAGCAGTACTTC. Translating gives CASSVQGNYEQYF.

Details on this clone: Other DNA sequences in the same sample also yield this CDR3. The chain recombines TRBV9 with TRBJ1-3, with D maybe TRBD1 (6 bases). CDR1 and CDR2 (germline): SGDLS, YYNGEE. Trimming removed 0 bases from V and 1 base from J, with 11 bases in between. There are 16 residues in the CDR3. The CDR3 reads CASSVGGRGSGNTIYF. Written as DNA, the CDR3 is TGTGCCAGCAGCGTAGGCGGCAGGGGATCTGGAAACACCATATATTTT.

Points on this clone: This sample includes further DNA sequences coding for the same CDR3. The genes are TRBV14 and TRBJ1-3, with D unresolved. Trimming shortened V by 4 bases and J by 0 bases, and 7 bases separated the two germline ends. The CDR3 extends over 14 amino acids. Germline loops: CDR1 SGHDN, CDR2 FVKESK. CDR3 in amino acids: CASSPRLSGNTIYF. The CDR3, as DNA: TGTGCCAGCAGCCCGAGACTCTCTGGAAACACCATATATTTT.

This rearrangement joins TRBV29-1 to TRBJ2-2; TRBD2 agrees at 13 bases. This CDR3 contains 18 residues. Germline CDR1 is SQVTM and CDR2 is ANQGSEA. V lost 6 bases to trimming and J lost 5 bases; unmatched junction nucleotides: 15. In nucleotides, the CDR3 is TGCAGCGTCACCCACGGACTAGCGGGGGATACCGGGACCGGGGAGCTGTTTTTT. It translates to CSVTHGLAGDTGTGELFF.

The chain links TRBV9 to TRBJ2-1; 8 bases align to TRBD2. The CDR3 sequence is 17 residues long. Germline values: CDR1 SGDLS, CDR2 YYNGEE. After removal of 3 bases from V and 9 bases from J, the junction contained 17 bases not matched to a gene. The CDR3 sequence: CASSGAPQRGGFVEQFF. CDR3 coding DNA: TGTGCCAGCAGCGGAGCCCCCCAACGGGGGGGATTCGTTGAGCAGTTCTTC.

The V gene is TRBV7-2, the J gene TRBJ1-1, with 7 bases matching TRBD1. Germline CDR1 SGHTA, CDR2 FQGNSA. J lost 1 base, V lost 5 bases, and 4 bases had no gene match. This CDR3 is 14 amino acids long. This CDR3 reads CASSKGTENTEAFF. The DNA of the CDR3 is TGTGCCAGCAGCAAGGGGACAGAGAACACTGAAGCTTTCTTT. The whole variable domain, remainder taken from reference TRBV7-2 and TRBJ1-1, is GAGVSQSPSNKVTEKGKDVELRCDPISGHTALYWYRQSLGQGLEFLIYFQGNSAPDKSGLPSDRFSAERTGGSVSTLTIQRTQQEDSAVYLCASSKGTENTEAFFGQGTRLTVV.

V gene TRBV5-8 combines with J gene TRBJ1-1; TRBD1 matches 7 bases. There are 15 residues in the CDR3. The ends lost 3 bases at V and 7 bases at J; junction bases unmatched: 12. Per the germline V gene, CDR1 is SGHTS and CDR2 is YDEGEE. In DNA form, the CDR3 reads TGTGCCAGCAGCTCCTTCGGTCAGGGGGATGATGAAGCTTTCTTT. Its translation: CASSSFGQGDDEAFF.

The V and J genes are TRBV6-1 and TRBJ1-6; no clear D gene. Per germline, CDR1 MNHNS and CDR2 SASEGT. Trimming removed 7 bases from V and 12 bases from J, with 10 bases in between. The CDR3 runs 11 residues. The CDR3: CASKSDLPLHF. CDR3 DNA: TGTGCCAGCAAGAGTGACTTACCCCTCCACTTT.

V is TRBV5-1 and J is TRBJ1-4, with D tentatively TRBD1 (6 bases). Germline CDR1 and CDR2: SGHRS and YFSETQ. The CDR3 contains 15 residues. Trimming cost V 2 bases and J 3 bases, with 11 bases left between them. The CDR3 DNA sequence: TGCGCCAGCAGCTTATACCAGGGGTCTAATGAAAAACTGTTTTTT. Its translation is CASSLYQGSNEKLFF. The whole variable domain, filled in from reference TRBV5-1 and TRBJ1-4, reads KAGVTQTPRYLIKTRGQQVTLSCSPISGHRSVSWYQQTPGQGLQFLFEYFSETQRNKGNFPGRFSGRQFSNSRSEMNVSTLELGDSALYLCASSLYQGSNEKLFFGSGTQLSVL.

A remark on this clone: Additional DNA sequences in this sample encode the identical CDR3. J is TRBJ1-3 and V is TRBV6-5; 7 bases are shared with TRBD1. Germline V gene data show CDR1 as MNHEY and CDR2 as SVGAGI. Unmatched junction bases numbered 6, after V lost 0 bases and J lost 7 bases. The CDR3 spans 15 residues. The CDR3 protein is CASSYSAGGSNTIYF. The CDR3 bases are TGTGCCAGCAGTTACTCGGCAGGGGGTTCGAACACCATATATTTT.

J is TRBJ2-4 and V is TRBV7-6, with a possible D match to TRBD1 (5 bases). Trimming took 1 base from V and 9 from J, leaving 16 bases between them. Per germline, CDR1 SGHVS and CDR2 FNYEAQ. The CDR3 is 15 residues long. CDR3 in DNA: TGTGCCAGCAGCTTAGTTGGGCAGGGTGGCTCCATTCAGTACTTC. Residues: CASSLVGQGGSIQYF.

The rearrangement links TRBV30 to TRBJ2-5; D might be TRBD1 (6 bases). V gave up 7 bases and J gave up 7 bases, with 13 bases separating them. The CDR3 is 11 residues long. Germline V gene lookup returns CDR1 GTSNPN and CDR2 SVGIG (reference sequence). The CDR3 bases are TGTGCCTCAGGGGTTTTCGTGACCCAGTACTTC. Protein: CASGVFVTQYF. Using reference TRBV30 and TRBJ2-5 for the parts outside the CDR3, the full variable domain is SQTIHQWPATLVQPVGSPLSLECTVEGTSNPNLYWYRQAAGRGLQLLFYSVGIGQISSEVPQNLSASRPQDRQFILSSKKLLLSDSGFYLCASGVFVTQYFGPGTRLLVL.

This chain uses TRBV28 with TRBJ2-1, with a possible D match to TRBD1 (6 bases). This CDR3 region has 15 residues. Germline assignment: CDR1 MDHEN and CDR2 SYDVKM. V shed 1 base and J shed 8 bases, with 15 bases lying between them. In DNA, the CDR3 is TGTGCCAGCAGTTTATTTTCGGGTTACAGGGATGAGCAGTTCTTC. It codes for CASSLFSGYRDEQFF.

This sequence joins TRBV6-6 and TRBJ1-1, with D possibly TRBD1 on 6 matching bases. Germline V gene lookup returns CDR1 MNHNY and CDR2 SVGAGI (reference sequence). Trimming left V 4 bases short and J 1 base short, with 10 bases between. This CDR3 is built from 14 residues. CDR3 bases: TGTGCCAGCAGTTTCGTGACAGGGAACACTGAAGCTTTCTTT. Translated: CASSFVTGNTEAFF.

The rearrangement joins TRBV6-5 to TRBJ2-7, with TRBD1 matching 7 bases. The trim removed 6 bases at V and 5 bases at J, leaving 13 bases unmatched. Germline CDR1 and CDR2: MNHEY and SVGAGI. The CDR3 runs 15 residues. The CDR3 DNA reads as TGTGCCAGCAGGAAGATTAGGGGGCGGATCCACGAGCAGTACTTC. Residues: CASRKIRGRIHEQYF.

This sequence joins TRBV6-4 and TRBJ1-2; D gene uncertain. V gave up 0 bases and J gave up 8 bases, with 16 bases separating them. This CDR3 spans 15 amino acids. Germline V CDR1 and CDR2: MRHNA, SNTAGT. Here the CDR3 reads CASSDSSPPSGGYTF. The CDR3 DNA reads TGTGCCAGCAGTGACTCTAGTCCTCCCTCGGGAGGCTACACCTTC.

This sequence joins TRBV18 and TRBJ2-3; D unclear. Germline CDR1 is KGHSH and CDR2 is LQKENI. The ends were cut back, 2 bases at V and 4 bases at J, with 13 bases in the middle. The length of the CDR3 is 15 residues. For the CDR3, the DNA is TGTGCCAGCTCACCAGATAGCTTAGTTTCAGATACGCAGTATTTT. This encodes CASSPDSLVSDTQYF.

CDR3 sequence: CASSQEAPSAGGFHEQYF. CDR3 nucleotides: TGCGCCAGCAGCCAAGAGGCACCTTCGGCAGGGGGTTTCCACGAGCAGTACTTC. The J gene is TRBJ2-7, the V gene TRBV4-3; 7 nucleotides match TRBD1. The V and J ends lost 0 bases and 5 bases, in that order; junction bases with no gene match: 16. CDR3 length: 18 amino acids. Germline-derived CDR1 and CDR2 are LGHNA and YSLEER.

The rearrangement links TRBV2 to TRBJ2-7; 9 positions match TRBD1. The CDR3 extends over 11 amino acids. V lost 6 bases and J lost 6; bases outside the gene matches: 0. Germline values: CDR1 SNHLY, CDR2 FYNNEI. Here the CDR3 DNA reads TGTGCCAGCAGGGACAGGGGCGAGCAGTACTTC. Protein product: CASRDRGEQYF.

In nucleotides, the CDR3 is TGTGCCAGCTCGACAGGGGTGAGCTCCTATAATTCACCCCTCCACTTT. It is translated as CASSTGVSSYNSPLHF. The gene calls are TRBV18 and TRBJ1-6; the match to TRBD1 covers 8 bases. The CDR3 loop spans 16 amino acids. Per the germline V gene, CDR1 is KGHSH and CDR2 is LQKENI. V shed 6 bases, J shed 0 bases, and the junction held 4 bases outside the gene matches.

Here the CDR3 reads CARGSSVGYGYTF. The DNA for the CDR3 is TGTGCCAGAGGTAGCTCTGTCGGCTATGGCTACACCTTC. The chain combines TRBV27 with TRBJ1-2; D ambiguous. V lost 9 bases, J lost 4 bases, and 15 bases lay in between. This CDR3 is 13 amino acids long. Germline CDR1 and CDR2: MNHEY and SMNVEV (reference sequence).

The rearrangement joins TRBV2 to TRBJ2-6; perhaps TRBD1 as D (5 bases). The CDR3 sequence is 15 residues long. Trimming left V 2 bases short and J 0 bases short, with 5 bases between. Germline V gives CDR1 SNHLY, CDR2 FYNNEI. The CDR3 region has the DNA TGTGCCAGCAGTGAACAGGGCTCTGGGGCCAACGTCCTGACTTTC. Protein: CASSEQGSGANVLTF.

The J gene is TRBJ1-1, the V gene TRBV10-3; D not resolved. V lost 5 bases and J 1 base, leaving 8 bases between the germline ends. CDR3 length: 13 residues. CDR1 and CDR2 from the germline V gene are ENHRY and SYGVKD. CDR3 sequence (DNA): TGTGCCATCAGTCTAAGTGGGAACACTGAAGCTTTCTTT. Amino acids: CAISLSGNTEAFF.

This sequence joins TRBV5-4 and TRBJ1-4, with 8 bases identical to TRBD1. The CDR3 is 17 residues long. Trimming cost V 4 bases and J 5 bases; bases outside gene matches: 13. Looked up from germline, CDR1 is SGHNT and CDR2 is YYREEE (reference sequence). CDR3 coding DNA: TGTGCCAGCAGCGTGGCCATCCACGGGACAGGCAATGAAAAACTGTTTTTT. Amino acid sequence: CASSVAIHGTGNEKLFF.